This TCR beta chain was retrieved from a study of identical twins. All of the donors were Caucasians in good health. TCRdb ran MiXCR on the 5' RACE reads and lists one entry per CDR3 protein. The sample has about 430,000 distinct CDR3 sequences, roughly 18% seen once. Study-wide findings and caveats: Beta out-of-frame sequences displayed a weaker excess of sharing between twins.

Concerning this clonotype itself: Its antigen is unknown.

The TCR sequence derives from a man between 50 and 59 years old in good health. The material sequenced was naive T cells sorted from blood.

The chain's CDR3 is CASSKERGSGGWDTQYF. The CDR3 nucleotides read TGTGCCAGCAGCAAAGAACGGGGCAGCGGGGGTTGGGATACGCAGTATTTT. V usage is TRBV9 and J usage is TRBJ2-3, with 8 bases that match TRBD2. Germline CDR1 SGDLS, CDR2 YYNGEE. The CDR3 has 17 residues. Trimming took 4 bases from V and 6 from J; bases not matched to a gene: 16.